These 27 T cell receptor beta chains were sequenced from one sample in a study of regulatory T cells in long-lasting Graves disease. Relying on iRepertoire HTBI primers and Arm-PCR of CDR3 regions, the team built TCR beta libraries. TCRdb re-called the multiplex PCR reads with MiXCR, one entry per CDR3 protein. The data hold more than 450,000 distinct CDR3 sequences, with roughly 17% observed a single time. Time point denoted: newly diagnosed GD, antithyroid drugs for less than 3 months. The TCR library was made from RNA that had been extracted from PBMCs in TRIzol. The sample also formed part of further work on T cells in Graves' hyperthyroidism and ophthalmopathy.

Sequencing used peripheral blood mononuclear cells (PBMCs), obtained at new diagnosis, from a patient treated with antithyroid drugs. These TCRs come from a man aged 35-49 years with Graves disease.

The chain is built from TRBV9 and TRBJ2-3; D call uncertain. CDR1 is SGDLS, CDR2 YYNGEE, per germline. V lost 2 bases, J lost 6 bases, and 10 bases lay in between. CDR3 size: 13 residues. CDR3 region: CASSVETWDTQYF. The CDR3 DNA reads TGTGCCAGCAGCGTTGAGACTTGGGATACGCAGTATTTT.

This clonotype occurred many times. This chain uses TRBV7-9 with TRBJ2-3; D is ambiguous. CDR1 is SEHNR, CDR2 FQNEAQ, per germline (reference sequence). This CDR3 is built from 15 residues. V lost 5 bases and J 4 bases, leaving 16 bases between the germline ends. CDR3: CASSHPTYYPDTQYF. The CDR3 coding sequence is TGTGCCAGCAGCCACCCTACCTACTACCCAGATACGCAGTATTTT.

This chain links TRBV19 with TRBJ2-1, with 10 bases matching TRBD2. The J segment lost 5 bases and the V segment lost 8 bases, leaving 6 bases of the junction unmatched. Germline V gives CDR1 LNHDA, CDR2 SQIVND (reference sequence). There are 14 residues in the CDR3. Written as DNA, the CDR3 is TGTGCCAGTTCTAGCGGGAGTCTCAACAATGAGCAGTTCTTC. It translates to CASSSGSLNNEQFF.

This clonotype was counted only a few times. The chain links TRBV19 to TRBJ1-5; tentatively, D is TRBD1 (5 bases). Germline V gene lookup returns CDR1 LNHDA and CDR2 SQIVND (reference sequence). There are 19 residues in the CDR3. Trimming removed 1 base from V and 2 bases from J, with 21 bases in between. In nucleotides, the CDR3 is TGTGCCAGTAGTATAGGGGGCAGGAAGGACCCTTGGGGCAATCAGCCCCAGCATTTT. Its protein product is CASSIGGRKDPWGNQPQHF. Complete variable domain (other parts from reference TRBV19 and TRBJ1-5): DGGITQSPKYLFRKEGQNVTLSCEQNLNHDAMYWYRQDPGQGLRLIYYSQIVNDFQKGDIAEGYSVSREKKESFPLTVTSAQKNPTAFYLCASSIGGRKDPWGNQPQHFGDGTRLSIL.

The rearrangement joins TRBV6-1 to TRBJ2-7; 15 bases match TRBD2. Germline trimming cut 7 bases from V and 8 bases from J; bases unmatched to any gene: 12. Germline CDR1 MNHNS, CDR2 SASEGT. The CDR3 extends over 16 amino acids. CDR3 in DNA: TGTGCCAGCACTTCGGGACTAGCGGGAGGCACAGATCAGCAGTACTTC. Protein product: CASTSGLAGGTDQQYF.

Ten or more counts support this clonotype. The J gene is TRBJ1-2, the V gene TRBV9; 10 bases are shared with TRBD1. J gave up 8 bases and V 4 bases, and 5 bases lay outside the gene matches. Germline V lookup: CDR1 SGDLS, CDR2 YYNGEE. The CDR3 is made up of 13 amino acids. DNA of the CDR3: TGTGCCAGCAGCACGGGGACAGGGGAAGGCTACACCTTC. It codes for CASSTGTGEGYTF.

Remarks on this clonotype: One base away lies a much larger clone, so this may be a sequencing read error. This sequence joins TRBV27 and TRBJ2-5; D gene unclear. V shed 3 bases and J shed 11 bases, with 10 bases lying between them. CDR1 MNHEY and CDR2 SMNVEV come from the germline V gene (reference sequence). CDR3 size: 11 residues. The CDR3: CASSFSGVQYF. CDR3 in DNA: TGTGCCAGCAGTTTCTCCGGCGTGCAGTACTTC.

The sample holds many counts of this clonotype. This chain links TRBV11-2 with TRBJ2-7; the D gene is possibly TRBD2 (6 bases). V lost 5 bases and J 2 bases, leaving 13 bases between the germline ends. CDR1 SGHAT and CDR2 FQNNGV come from the germline V gene. The CDR3 runs 14 residues. The CDR3 here is CASSIVSGAYEQYF. The CDR3, as DNA: TGTGCCAGCAGCATCGTCTCGGGAGCCTACGAGCAGTACTTC.

This clonotype has a handful of counts. The chain carries TRBV10-3 and TRBJ2-7; 10 bases align to TRBD2. This CDR3 has 15 residues. V was pared by 0 bases and J by 3 bases, with 2 bases of the junction left unmatched. Per the germline V gene, CDR1 is ENHRY and CDR2 is SYGVKD. CDR3 coding DNA: TGTGCCATCAGTGAGTCAAAGCGGGAGGGCTACGAGCAGTACTTC. Protein product: CAISESKREGYEQYF.

This clonotype turned up a few times. The CDR3 coding sequence is TGCGCCAGCAGCCAAGGTCCGACAGTGAATGAAAAACTGTTTTTT. It codes for CASSQGPTVNEKLFF. V and J are TRBV4-1 and TRBJ1-4; the D gene is possibly TRBD1 (5 bases). The CDR3 is 15 residues long. Looked up from germline, CDR1 is MGHRA and CDR2 is YSYEKL. V lost 1 base and J 5 bases, leaving 11 bases between the germline ends.

Concerning this clonotype: A far larger clone is only one base removed, so a read error is likely. V gene TRBV6-1 combines with J gene TRBJ1-4, with a possible D match to TRBD1 (5 bases). V was trimmed by 3 bases and J by 4 bases, leaving 9 bases between them. This CDR3 has 14 amino acids. Germline CDR1 is MNHNS and CDR2 is SASEGT. CDR3 amino acids: CASSETAYNEKLFF. CDR3 nucleotides: TGTGCCAGCAGTGAGACAGCCTATAATGAAAAACTGTTTTTT.

This clonotype was recorded at least ten times. This chain links TRBV20-1 with TRBJ2-7; a weak D match, TRBD1 (6 bases). V was trimmed by 5 bases and J by 0 bases, leaving 17 bases between them. Germline CDR1 DFQATT, CDR2 SNEGSKA (reference sequence). The CDR3 extends over 15 amino acids. The CDR3 protein is CSASRDRDISYEQYF. The CDR3 DNA reads TGCAGTGCTTCTAGAGATAGGGACATCTCCTACGAGCAGTACTTC.

With respect to this clonotype: A much larger clonotype is one base distant, so this may be a read error. A read error is likely, as this CDR3 ends without the conserved phenylalanine or tryptophan. This chain uses TRBV20-1 with TRBJ2-5; no reliable D call. This CDR3 contains 13 residues. Between the trimmed V and J ends, which lost 8 bases and 7 bases, there was a span of 20 bases. From germline, CDR1 is DFQATT and CDR2 SNEGSKA (reference sequence). The CDR3 loop is CSPNVASRGTQYL. In DNA, the CDR3 is TGCAGTCCTAACGTTGCATCTCGAGGGACCCAGTACCTC.

This clonotype came up many times. The chain is built from TRBV6-5 and TRBJ1-1, with D possibly matching TRBD1 (6 bases). Per the germline V gene, CDR1 is MNHEY and CDR2 is SVGAGI. There are 13 residues in the CDR3. The V end lost 2 bases, the J end lost 3 bases, and 7 bases lay between the germline ends. The CDR3 loop is CASSYEGDTEAFF. In nucleotides, the CDR3 is TGTGCCAGCAGTTACGAGGGGGACACTGAAGCTTTCTTT.

Of note for this clonotype: A much larger clone lies a single base off, so this may be a read error. The chain is built from TRBV20-1 and TRBJ2-6; 10 bases align to TRBD1. Germline values: CDR1 DFQATT, CDR2 SNEGSKA (reference sequence). This CDR3 region has 18 residues. The CDR3 nucleotides are TGCAGTGCTAGAGATCCAGGGACAGGGGCAGCTGGGGCCAACATCCTGACTTTC. Translated, it gives CSARDPGTGAAGANILTF.

This clonotype was picked up many times. The chain employs TRBV11-2 and TRBJ2-2, with a tentative D call TRBD1 (6 bases). The CDR3 is made up of 14 amino acids. Trimming left V 4 bases short and J 7 bases short, with 13 bases between. Germline V gene sequence: CDR1 SGHAT, CDR2 FQNNGV. This chain's CDR3 is CASSSYREIGELFF. In DNA, the CDR3 is TGTGCCAGCAGCTCCTACAGGGAGATCGGGGAGCTGTTTTTT.

Notes on this clonotype: This sequence may be a read error, since a much larger clone differs from it by one base. The chain joins TRBV30 to TRBJ1-5; D unclear. The CDR3 contains 16 residues. Germline CDR1 and CDR2: GTSNPN and SVGIG (reference sequence). CDR3 bases: TGTGCCTGGAGTCCTACTACTGGGGATAGCAGTCAGCCCCAGCATTTT. Its translation: CAWSPTTGDSSQPQHF.

This rearrangement joins TRBV5-4 to TRBJ2-5, with 8 bases that match TRBD2. The CDR3 consists of 14 residues. Germline V lookup: CDR1 SGHNT, CDR2 YYREEE (reference sequence). V shed 5 bases and J 5 bases; nucleotides not matched to a gene: 8. For the CDR3, the DNA is TGTGCCAGCAGTTGGGCGGGAGGTTCCGAGACCCAGTACTTC. Its protein product is CASSWAGGSETQYF.

This clonotype was recorded many times. This rearrangement joins TRBV5-5 to TRBJ2-7; 9 bases match TRBD2. Germline V CDR1 and CDR2: SGHKS, YYEKEE (reference sequence). The V gene end was trimmed by 7 bases and the J gene end by 3 bases; junction bases not matched to a gene: 5. This CDR3 has 13 amino acids. The CDR3 sequence: CASRASGNYEQYF. CDR3 nucleotides: TGTGCCAGCCGGGCTAGCGGGAACTACGAGCAGTACTTC.

This clonotype was recorded many times. The gene calls are TRBV20-1 and TRBJ2-1; 8 bases fit TRBD2. Germline trimming cut 3 bases from V and 4 bases from J; bases unmatched to any gene: 5. This CDR3 is 14 amino acids long. The germline CDR1 and CDR2 sequences are DFQATT and SNEGSKA (reference sequence). The CDR3 loop is CSARAGGRYNEQFF. CDR3 DNA sequence: TGCAGTGCTAGGGCGGGGGGAAGATACAATGAGCAGTTCTTC.

Points on this clonotype: This may be a read error: a much more frequent sequence differs by one nucleotide. The chain links TRBV12-3 or TRBV12-4 to TRBJ1-4; D is perhaps TRBD1 (6 bases). Deletions cut 5 bases from V and 10 bases from J, with 17 bases between. The CDR3 contains 14 residues. CDR3 region: CASSLGREGGKLFF. In nucleotides, the CDR3 is TGTGCCAGCAGTCTCGGACGGGAGGGGGGAAAACTGTTTTTT.

This clonotype was counted many times. The genes are TRBV2 and TRBJ2-3, with 9 bases identical to TRBD2. This CDR3 is 13 amino acids long. Trimming cost V 8 bases and J 6 bases; bases outside gene matches: 6. Germline assignment: CDR1 SNHLY and CDR2 FYNNEI. CDR3 nucleotide sequence: TGTGCCAGCGTGGGTCTAGCGGGGGATACGCAGTATTTT. Translation gives CASVGLAGDTQYF.

In its sample, this clonotype was seen many times. The chain has TRBV15 and TRBJ2-5, with 10 positions matching TRBD1. The CDR3 extends over 14 amino acids. Germline CDR1 reads LNHNV; CDR2 reads YYDKDF (reference sequence). V trimming: 3 bases; J trimming: 5 bases; junction bases outside the gene matches: 3. CDR3 sequence (DNA): TGTGCCACCAGCAGGACAGGGGGCTGGGAGACCCAGTACTTC. Protein product: CATSRTGGWETQYF. The variable domain in full, completed from reference TRBV15 and TRBJ2-5, reads DAMVIQNPRYQVTQFGKPVTLSCSQTLNHNVMYWYQQKSSQAPKLLFHYYDKDFNNEADTPDNFQSRRPNTSFCFLDIRSPGLGDTAMYLCATSRTGGWETQYFGPGTRLLVL.

In regard to this clonotype: This may be a read error: a much more frequent sequence differs by one nucleotide. The V and J genes are TRBV2 and TRBJ2-7; no definite D call. V lost 7 bases to trimming and J lost 7 bases, with 17 bases between them. CDR3 length: 13 amino acids. Germline V CDR1 and CDR2: SNHLY, FYNNEI. CDR3 DNA sequence: TGTGCCAGCATCCCAAATGCCAACAATGAGCAGTACTTC. Translating gives CASIPNANNEQYF.

The sample holds many counts of this clonotype. The chain joins TRBV20-1 to TRBJ2-2; 7 bases match TRBD2. The CDR3 has 17 amino acids. The V gene's germline CDR1 is DFQATT and CDR2 SNEGSKA (reference sequence). The trim removed 0 bases at V and 1 base at J, leaving 8 bases unmatched. The CDR3 region is CSARDLAGVQNTGELFF. The CDR3 DNA reads TGCAGTGCTAGAGATTTGGCGGGGGTGCAGAACACCGGGGAGCTGTTTTTT.

V is TRBV9 and J is TRBJ1-2; D not certain. Trimming cost V 2 bases and J 5 bases, with 7 bases left between them. The CDR3 is made up of 12 amino acids. Germline assignment: CDR1 SGDLS and CDR2 YYNGEE. This chain's CDR3 is CASSVRGYGYTF. The CDR3 DNA is TGTGCCAGCAGCGTGCGTGGTTATGGCTACACCTTC. The complete variable domain, with remaining parts taken from reference TRBV9 and TRBJ1-2, reads DSGVTQTPKHLITATGQRVTLRCSPRSGDLSVYWYQQSLDQGLQFLIQYYNGEERAKGNILERFSAQQFPDLHSELNLSSLELGDSALYFCASSVRGYGYTFGSGTRLTVV.

This clonotype was counted ten times or more. The gene calls are TRBV7-9 and TRBJ2-7; 8 nucleotides align to TRBD2. CDR1 is SEHNR, CDR2 FQNEAQ, per germline (reference sequence). Unmatched junction bases numbered 7, after V lost 5 bases and J lost 4 bases. CDR3 length: 14 amino acids. CDR3 region: CASSERELVYEQYF. The CDR3, as DNA: TGTGCCAGCAGCGAGCGGGAGTTGGTTTACGAGCAGTACTTC.